The 3 T cell receptor beta chains reported below all come from one sample, sequenced in a study of metastatic and nonmetastatic thyroid tumors. Patients were all untreated before their thyroid surgery. From the PCR reads, TCRdb re-called clones with MiXCR. This table holds 21,000 or so clones, about 20% found once. Sequenced input: blood. The receptors derive from a female donor with papillary thyroid cancer or a benign thyroid nodule (not recorded which). Some clones in this sample may be carry-over from other donors' samples.

This clone is medium-sized by share. The chain couples TRBV5-1 to TRBJ1-1, with a tentative D call TRBD1 (6 bases). The CDR3 consists of 11 residues. V shed 4 bases and J shed 8 bases, with 9 bases lying between them. Germline CDR1 reads SGHRS; CDR2 reads YFSETQ. CDR3 in amino acids: CASSLDSEAFF. The CDR3 DNA is TGCGCCAGCAGCCTGGACAGCGAAGCTTTCTTT. The full variable domain, with the rest looked up from reference TRBV5-1 and TRBJ1-1, is KAGVTQTPRYLIKTRGQQVTLSCSPISGHRSVSWYQQTPGQGLQFLFEYFSETQRNKGNFPGRFSGRQFSNSRSEMNVSTLELGDSALYLCASSLDSEAFFGQGTRLTVV.

In this sample, this clone turned up a few times. A read error may be the cause here, since a much bigger clone is one base away. The chain uses TRBV3-1 and TRBJ2-5; TRBD2 agrees at 7 bases. V trimming: 1 base; J trimming: 4 bases; junction bases outside the gene matches: 9. CDR1 and CDR2 (germline): LGHDT, YNNKEL (reference sequence). The CDR3 is made up of 16 amino acids. The CDR3 loop is CASSQGAGVAGETQYF. In DNA, the CDR3 is TGTGCCAGCAGCCAAGGGGCGGGGGTGGCTGGAGAGACCCAGTACTTC.

The chain employs TRBV9 and TRBJ1-1; D not certain. V lost 4 bases and J lost 2, with 12 bases in between. CDR3 size: 14 residues. Germline lookup yields CDR1 SGDLS and CDR2 YYNGEE. This CDR3 reads CASSPIGINTEAFF. The DNA of the CDR3 is TGTGCCAGCAGCCCTATAGGTATTAACACTGAAGCTTTCTTT.